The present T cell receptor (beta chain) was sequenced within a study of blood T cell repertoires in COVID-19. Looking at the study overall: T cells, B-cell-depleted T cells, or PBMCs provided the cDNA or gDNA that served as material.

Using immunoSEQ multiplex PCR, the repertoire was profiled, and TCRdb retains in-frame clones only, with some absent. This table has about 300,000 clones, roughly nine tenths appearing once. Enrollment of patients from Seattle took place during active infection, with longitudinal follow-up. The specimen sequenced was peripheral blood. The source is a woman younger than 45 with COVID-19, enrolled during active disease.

Here the CDR3 reads CASSQPRPGTAYEQYF. The DNA of the CDR3 is TGCGCCAGCAGTCAACCTAGACCCGGGACAGCCTACGAGCAGTACTTC. The V and J genes are TRBV23-1 and TRBJ2-7, with 7 positions matching TRBD1. TRBV23-1 is an open reading frame whose function is uncertain. V was clipped by 2 bases and J by 2 bases; unmatched bases: 9. This CDR3 contains 16 residues.